There are many counts of the clone carrying this T cell receptor beta chain. What it recognizes is unknown. The record originates from a study of neurological immune-mediated disorders. Points from the study as a whole: When the repertoires were sorted by phylogenetic grouping, those of 18 of 34 multiple sclerosis patients ended up in one related-CDR3 cluster, a possible signature. Any association between clinical or MRI features and the multiple sclerosis repertoire cluster was absent.

This CDR3 is built from 12 residues. CDR1 is MDHEN, CDR2 SYDVKM, per germline. Trimming removed 6 bases at V and 11 bases at J, with 16 bases between. Each CDR3 protein is one row after TCRdb ran MiXCR on the 5' RACE reads. The sample yields roughly 62,000 distinct CDR3 sequences, under 5.5% seen once. 2 million unsorted PBMCs were stored in RNAlater at -80 °C before RNA extraction. The receptor's source is a woman in her fifties or sixties with multiple sclerosis. V usage is TRBV28 and J usage is TRBJ1-1; D might be TRBD1 (6 bases). The sequenced sample consisted of PBMCs. The CDR3 sequence is CASSRGQTLAFF. The CDR3 bases are TGTGCCAGCAGCCGCGGACAGACCTTGGCTTTCTTT.